This record concerns one T cell receptor (beta chain) sequence. Its antigen is currently unknown. The data derive from a study of T cell responses to AZD1222 COVID-19 vaccine. Study results and caveats: The study found Spike-specific TCR breadth and depth rose after two AZD1222 doses. Clonal diversity was possibly underestimated; the donors were predominantly white British and more often female. Sampled repertoires all dated from after the peak T cell response. As reported, nearly half of all spike-specific TCRs target variant regions that are unmutated.

The CDR3 runs 16 residues. V lost 4 bases and J lost 5, with 19 bases in between. CDR1 and CDR2 (germline): SGDLS, YYNGEE. Using immunoSEQ multiplex PCR, the repertoire was profiled, and TCRdb retains in-frame clones only, with some absent. The table lists more than 110,000 clones, roughly 88% of them singletons, with nearly 3.5% in the top ten. The input for sequencing was peripheral blood, taken on day 0 of AZD1222 vaccination. V and J are TRBV9 and TRBJ1-3; D is ambiguous. The TCR originated in an adult in good health. The CDR3 spells CASSPEPYIGRNTIYF. The CDR3 coding sequence is TGTGCCAGCAGCCCAGAGCCCTATATTGGCAGAAACACCATATATTTT.